The clone carrying this T cell receptor beta chain was counted only a few times. What it binds is not known. TCRdb ran MiXCR on the 5' RACE reads and lists one entry per CDR3 protein. Here the sample spans some 420,000 distinct CDR3 sequences, 18% being singletons. This sample stems from a study of T cells after yellow fever vaccination. V gave up 0 bases and J gave up 11 bases, with 14 bases separating them. The CDR3 has 14 amino acids. Germline V lookup: CDR1 SGHVS, CDR2 FNYEAQ. Points from the study as a whole: FACS-sorted repertoires might harbor abundant contaminating clonotypes from the bulk population. The booster response re-showed most primary clones: over 95% CD4, 88% CD8.

The sequencing used PBMCs, collected before the yellow fever booster vaccination. The rearrangement links TRBV7-6 to TRBJ1-5; D is unresolved. The origin of this receptor is a man in his late teens or twenties who received the YFV17D yellow fever vaccine. The CDR3 DNA reads as TGTGCCAGCAGCTTAGCAGCCGGGGAACGAGCCCAGCATTTT. Encoded protein: CASSLAAGERAQHF.